One sample yielded the 21 T cell receptor beta chains listed below, sequenced in a study of T-cell memory formation after mild COVID-19. From the 5' RACE reads, TCRdb called clonotypes with MiXCR, one entry per CDR3 protein. The sample has around 30,000 distinct CDR3 sequences, roughly 12% seen once; the top ten hold roughly 15%. Sequencing was done on a sample of PBMCs or a T cell subset sorted from them (not recorded which). These receptor sequences come from an adult woman who had mild COVID-19 (a few samples of this study predate the infection). Cell type and time point are not known.

In this sample, this clonotype turned up many times. The V and J genes are TRBV30 and TRBJ1-5, with D perhaps TRBD1 (6 bases). Deletions cut 0 bases from V and 6 bases from J, with 12 bases between. The CDR3 totals 14 residues. Per germline, CDR1 GTSNPN and CDR2 SVGIG (reference sequence). Here the CDR3 DNA reads TGTGCCTGGAGTGTTTTCAGGGGCGGTCAGCCCCAGCATTTT. Protein sequence: CAWSVFRGGQPQHF.

This clonotype was seen repeatedly, ten times or more. The chain couples TRBV20-1 to TRBJ2-3, with 7 bases that match TRBD2. J lost 0 bases, V lost 6 bases, and 12 bases had no gene match. The length of the CDR3 is 16 residues. Looked up from germline, CDR1 is DFQATT and CDR2 is SNEGSKA (reference sequence). CDR3 sequence: CSASPVTSSSTDTQYF. Written as DNA, the CDR3 is TGCAGTGCCTCCCCCGTGACTAGCAGTAGCACAGATACGCAGTATTTT.

This clonotype has a count of ten or more. The chain has TRBV6-5 and TRBJ2-7; D is uncertain. Per germline, CDR1 MNHEY and CDR2 SVGAGI. This CDR3 comprises 13 residues. V gave up 6 bases and J gave up 2 bases, with 11 bases separating them. CDR3 sequence reads: CASSPVGPYEQYF. In DNA form, the CDR3 reads TGTGCCAGCAGCCCTGTAGGGCCCTACGAGCAGTACTTC.

This clonotype was recorded many times. The chain has TRBV5-5 and TRBJ2-7, with TRBD2 identical over 10 bases. The CDR3 extends over 12 amino acids. CDR1 and CDR2 (germline): SGHKS, YYEKEE (reference sequence). The ends lost 5 bases at V and 11 bases at J; junction bases unmatched: 7. The CDR3 protein is CASSLGLAVEYF. The CDR3 nucleotides are TGTGCCAGCAGTCTCGGACTAGCGGTCGAGTACTTC.

In this sample, this clonotype turned up many times. The chain uses TRBV19 and TRBJ1-1; D call uncertain. CDR1 is LNHDA and CDR2 is SQIVND in the germline V gene (reference sequence). V was cut by 5 bases and J by 0 bases, with 10 bases left in between. The CDR3 extends over 14 amino acids. The CDR3 spells CASSARTLNTEAFF. CDR3 DNA sequence: TGTGCCAGTAGTGCTCGGACCTTGAACACTGAAGCTTTCTTT.

This clonotype was seen ten or more times. This chain uses TRBV24-1 with TRBJ2-7, with 8 bases lining up with TRBD1. The germline CDR1 and CDR2 sequences are KGHDR and SFDVKD. The CDR3 is made up of 22 amino acids. J gave up 0 bases and V 1 base, and 22 bases lay outside the gene matches. The CDR3 nucleotides read TGTGCCACCAGTGATTTCAAGTTCGGGTTCGACAGGGGACACACCGCCTCCTACGAGCAGTACTTC. The encoded protein is CATSDFKFGFDRGHTASYEQYF.

This clonotype was seen repeatedly, ten times or more. V gene TRBV3-1 combines with J gene TRBJ2-5; no clear D gene. The CDR3 has 14 amino acids. Germline V lookup: CDR1 LGHDT, CDR2 YNNKEL (reference sequence). V gave up 1 base and J gave up 2 bases, with 8 bases separating them. CDR3 in amino acids: CASSQGIRQETQYF. CDR3 in DNA: TGTGCCAGCAGCCAAGGTATTAGACAAGAGACCCAGTACTTC.

This clonotype has a count of ten or more. CDR3: CASGSGQGFQPQHF. The CDR3 DNA is TGTGCCTCCGGGAGTGGACAGGGGTTTCAGCCCCAGCATTTT. The chain employs TRBV7-9 and TRBJ1-5; the match to TRBD1 covers 9 bases. The CDR3 totals 14 residues. The V gene's germline CDR1 is SEHNR and CDR2 FQNEAQ (reference sequence). The V gene end was trimmed by 11 bases and the J gene end by 6 bases; junction bases not matched to a gene: 11. Complete variable domain (other parts from reference TRBV7-9 and TRBJ1-5): DTGVSQNPRHKITKRGQNVTFRCDPISEHNRLYWYRQTLGQGPEFLTYFQNEAQLEKSRLLSDRFSAERPKGSFSTLEIQRTEQGDSAMYLCASGSGQGFQPQHFGDGTRLSIL.

This clonotype has a count of ten or more. This chain joins TRBV9 and TRBJ1-6; unclear D gene. Trimming removed 0 bases from V and 6 bases from J, with 25 bases in between. The CDR3 length is 20 residues. CDR1 is SGDLS, CDR2 YYNGEE, per germline. The CDR3 protein is CASSVAPYTRYSTLNSPLHF. As DNA, the CDR3 is TGTGCCAGCAGCGTAGCTCCATACACACGATACAGCACTCTTAATTCACCCCTCCACTTT.

In its sample, this clonotype was seen a few times. A much bigger clone sits one base away, suggesting this may be a read error. The J gene is TRBJ1-5, the V gene TRBV5-6; 8 nucleotides match TRBD1. The CDR3 length is 15 residues. V shed 0 bases, J shed 8 bases, and the junction held 7 bases outside the gene matches. The germline gives CDR1 SGHDT, CDR2 YYEEEE. The CDR3: CASSLDTGQVKPQHF. The CDR3, as DNA: TGTGCCAGCAGCTTGGACACGGGACAGGTGAAGCCCCAGCATTTT.

This clonotype was found many times. This chain joins TRBV28 and TRBJ1-2, with D uncertain. Trimming took 2 bases from V and 4 from J, leaving 5 bases between them. CDR1 and CDR2 from the germline V gene are MDHEN and SYDVKM. The length of the CDR3 is 12 residues. DNA for the CDR3: TGTGCCAGCAGTTTAAAGGTCTATGGCTACACCTTC. It encodes CASSLKVYGYTF.

This clonotype was picked up many times. V gene TRBV5-1 combines with J gene TRBJ1-1; D is ambiguous. Germline values: CDR1 SGHRS, CDR2 YFSETQ. Trimming took 5 bases from V and 0 from J, leaving 5 bases between them. This CDR3 has 12 residues. The CDR3 coding sequence is TGCGCCAGCAGTAGGTTGAACACTGAAGCTTTCTTT. Its protein product is CASSRLNTEAFF.

This clonotype was seen many times. The chain uses TRBV4-2 and TRBJ2-7; TRBD2 agrees at 9 bases. Germline trimming cut 3 bases from V and 0 bases from J; bases unmatched to any gene: 3. CDR1 is LGHNA, CDR2 YNFKEQ, per germline. This CDR3 spans 15 amino acids. CDR3 loop: CASSQTSGTSYEQYF. CDR3 in DNA: TGTGCCAGCAGCCAGACTAGCGGCACCTCCTACGAGCAGTACTTC.

The chain joins TRBV15 to TRBJ1-1; D is uncertain. This CDR3 is built from 16 residues. V was shortened by 0 bases and J by 5 bases, with 16 bases between the two germline ends. From germline, CDR1 is LNHNV and CDR2 YYDKDF (reference sequence). CDR3 DNA sequence: TGTGCCACCAGCAGAGATTTGAGTGCCCGGGATACTGAAGCTTTCTTT. It codes for CATSRDLSARDTEAFF. The full variable domain, in which reference TRBV15 and TRBJ1-1 provide the parts outside the CDR3, is DAMVIQNPRYQVTQFGKPVTLSCSQTLNHNVMYWYQQKSSQAPKLLFHYYDKDFNNEADTPDNFQSRRPNTSFCFLDIRSPGLGDTAMYLCATSRDLSARDTEAFFGQGTRLTVV.

This clonotype was counted a single time. The chain joins TRBV6-5 to TRBJ2-5, with 7 bases matching TRBD1. Germline V gene data show CDR1 as MNHEY and CDR2 as SVGAGI. Losses at the gene ends were 5 bases for V and 3 bases for J; bases not matched to a gene: 12. This CDR3 has 16 residues. CDR3 region: CASSRTTGSREETQYF. CDR3 nucleotide sequence: TGTGCCAGCAGTAGGACGACAGGGAGTCGGGAAGAGACCCAGTACTTC.

This clonotype was observed many times. The chain combines TRBV7-9 with TRBJ1-4; TRBD1 agrees at 8 bases. V lost 1 base and J lost 0; bases outside the gene matches: 1. Germline assignment: CDR1 SEHNR and CDR2 FQNEAQ (reference sequence). CDR3 size: 16 residues. CDR3 sequence reads: CASSLGDRTTNEKLFF. Written as DNA, the CDR3 is TGTGCCAGCAGCTTAGGGGACAGGACAACTAATGAAAAACTGTTTTTT. Based on the CDR3 plus reference TRBV7-9 and TRBJ1-4, the full variable domain is DTGVSQNPRHKITKRGQNVTFRCDPISEHNRLYWYRQTLGQGPEFLTYFQNEAQLEKSRLLSDRFSAERPKGSFSTLEIQRTEQGDSAMYLCASSLGDRTTNEKLFFGSGTQLSVL.

This clonotype was seen many times. This chain joins TRBV29-1 and TRBJ1-1; the D gene is possibly TRBD1 (5 bases). V dropped 6 bases and J dropped 3 bases, with 11 bases sitting between them. Looked up from germline, CDR1 is SQVTM and CDR2 is ANQGSEA. The CDR3 runs 12 residues. The DNA of the CDR3 is TGCAGCGTAAACAGAGGGGACACTGAAGCTTTCTTT. It specifies CSVNRGDTEAFF.

This clonotype was detected ten times or more. This chain uses TRBV6-1 with TRBJ1-5, with no clear D. Germline V gene sequence: CDR1 MNHNS, CDR2 SASEGT. CDR3 length: 16 residues. Trimming removed 1 base from V and 0 bases from J, with 10 bases in between. The CDR3 DNA reads as TGTGCCAGCAGTGAAGGCCTCGGGGTTAGCAATCAGCCCCAGCATTTT. Its translation: CASSEGLGVSNQPQHF.

This clonotype was observed at least ten times. The chain employs TRBV6-1 and TRBJ2-7; TRBD1 might be the D (5 bases). The CDR3 consists of 15 residues. CDR1 and CDR2 from the germline V gene are MNHNS and SASEGT. V was shortened by 6 bases and J by 2 bases, with 17 bases between the two germline ends. The CDR3 is CASRLGIDSPYEQYF. The CDR3 DNA sequence: TGTGCCAGCAGATTGGGGATCGACAGCCCCTACGAGCAGTACTTC.

The chain is built from TRBV19 and TRBJ2-3; the D is unclear. Germline V gives CDR1 LNHDA, CDR2 SQIVND (reference sequence). Deletions cut 6 bases from V and 0 bases from J, with 13 bases between. The CDR3 is made up of 15 amino acids. In DNA, the CDR3 is TGTGCCAGTAGCAGTATTCAATCTAGCACAGATACGCAGTATTTT. The encoded protein is CASSSIQSSTDTQYF.

This clonotype was observed at least ten times. The gene calls are TRBV2 and TRBJ1-1; weak D call: TRBD1 (5 bases). The germline V gene encodes CDR1 SNHLY and CDR2 FYNNEI. V lost 6 bases to trimming and J lost 3 bases, with 11 bases between them. The CDR3 length is 13 residues. The DNA of the CDR3 is TGTGCCAGCAGGTCGGGACGGTACACTGAAGCTTTCTTT. Protein product: CASRSGRYTEAFF.